These 21 T cell receptor beta chains came from one sample sequenced in a study of blood T cell repertoires in COVID-19. Assay: immunoSEQ multiplex PCR; the TCRdb copy retains only in-frame clones and omits some. The profile shows 200,000 to 250,000 clones, about 85% of them singletons. Sequenced: PBMCs or T cells enriched from blood (not recorded which). Receptors originate from a man aged 30 to 45 who had recovered from COVID-19.

V is TRBV29-1 and J is TRBJ2-1; D remains ambiguous. Per the germline V gene, CDR1 is SQVTM and CDR2 is ANQGSEA. V shed 4 bases and J shed 9 bases, with 10 bases lying between them. CDR3 size: 11 residues. The DNA for the CDR3 is TGCAGCGTTGCCCGGGTAGTTGAGCAGTTCTTC. It specifies CSVARVVEQFF.

The rearrangement links TRBV6-5 to TRBJ1-2; D perhaps matches TRBD1 (5 bases). Trimming stripped 5 bases from V and 4 bases from J, with 17 bases between. The CDR3 loop spans 15 amino acids. Germline CDR1 MNHEY, CDR2 SVGAGI. As DNA, the CDR3 is TGTGCCAGCAGTCCACAGGTGGGGGGTCCCTATGGCTACACCTTC. It codes for CASSPQVGGPYGYTF.

This clone was detected once. This chain connects TRBV29-1 to TRBJ2-1; D gene unclear. The V end was cut by 6 bases, the J end by 0 bases, with 9 bases between. This CDR3 is built from 13 residues. Germline V gives CDR1 SQVTM, CDR2 ANQGSEA. The CDR3 sequence: CSVSVSSYNEQFF. The CDR3 nucleotides are TGCAGCGTCTCAGTTTCCTCCTACAATGAGCAGTTCTTC.

The rearrangement uses TRBV19 and TRBJ2-7, with 10 bases aligning to TRBD1. CDR1 is LNHDA and CDR2 is SQIVND in the germline V gene (reference sequence). This CDR3 is 13 amino acids long. V trimming: 7 bases; J trimming: 5 bases; junction bases outside the gene matches: 5. The CDR3 bases are TGTGCCAGTAAGAGGGACAGGGGCCACGAGCAGTACTTC. Translated: CASKRDRGHEQYF.

The chain employs TRBV7-3 and TRBJ2-3; 7 bases are a match to TRBD2. Germline V gene sequence: CDR1 SGHTA, CDR2 FQGTGA. The CDR3 is 16 residues long. V dropped 5 bases and J dropped 1; count of bases not matched to a gene: 9. The CDR3 coding sequence is TGTGCCAGCAGCCTCCAGGGAGGGTGGGGCACAGATACGCAGTATTTT. Translation: CASSLQGGWGTDTQYF.

V usage is TRBV5-1 and J usage is TRBJ1-1; 8 bases line up with TRBD1. J gave up 4 bases and V 4 bases, and 9 bases lay outside the gene matches. Germline CDR1 SGHRS, CDR2 YFSETQ. This CDR3 region has 15 residues. In DNA form, the CDR3 reads TGCGCCAGCAGCACCGGACAGGGTGCGAGCACTGAAGCTTTCTTT. It encodes CASSTGQGASTEAFF.

This clone was observed many times. The chain is built from TRBV6-5 and TRBJ2-3, with a tentative D call TRBD1 (6 bases). Trimming cost V 6 bases and J 3 bases, with 13 bases left between them. The CDR3 has 14 amino acids. Germline CDR1 reads MNHEY; CDR2 reads SVGAGI. The CDR3 protein is CASSYIGQTDTQYF. CDR3 bases: TGTGCCAGCAGCTACATCGGACAGACAGATACGCAGTATTTT.

In regard to this clone: This sample includes further DNA sequences coding for the same CDR3. The chain links TRBV19 to TRBJ2-3, with a weak D call TRBD1 (5 bases). Looked up from germline, CDR1 is LNHDA and CDR2 is SQIVND (reference sequence). Trimming shortened V by 6 bases and J by 6 bases, and 10 bases separated the two germline ends. CDR3 size: 12 residues. The chain's CDR3 is CASRQSGDTQYF. The CDR3 DNA reads TGTGCCAGTAGACAATCAGGGGATACGCAGTATTTT. The full variable domain, rest sourced from reference TRBV19 and TRBJ2-3, is DGGITQSPKYLFRKEGQNVTLSCEQNLNHDAMYWYRQDPGQGLRLIYYSQIVNDFQKGDIAEGYSVSREKKESFPLTVTSAQKNPTAFYLCASRQSGDTQYFGPGTRLTVL.

V gene TRBV27 combines with J gene TRBJ2-4; no clear D gene. The CDR3 covers 11 residues. Trimming left V 8 bases short and J 10 bases short, with 12 bases between. Germline CDR1 MNHEY, CDR2 SMNVEV (reference sequence). Here the CDR3 DNA reads TGTGCCAGCCGGTCTGAGTGGATTCAGTACTTC. This codes for CASRSEWIQYF.

The chain has TRBV18 and TRBJ2-7, with TRBD1 matching 8 bases. The CDR3 sequence is 16 residues long. Unmatched junction bases numbered 9, after V lost 3 bases and J lost 2 bases. Germline V gene sequence: CDR1 KGHSH, CDR2 LQKENI. For the CDR3, the DNA is TGTGCCAGCTCACCGACAGGGGCCAATTCGCCCTACGAGCAGTACTTC. Translation: CASSPTGANSPYEQYF.

V usage is TRBV29-1 and J usage is TRBJ2-2; 7 positions match TRBD2. Germline assignment: CDR1 SQVTM and CDR2 ANQGSEA. The CDR3 contains 15 residues. Trimming cost V 6 bases and J 0 bases; bases outside gene matches: 7. The CDR3 sequence is CSVGYGLANTGELFF. CDR3 in DNA: TGCAGCGTAGGGTATGGACTAGCGAACACCGGGGAGCTGTTTTTT.

The gene calls are TRBV5-8 and TRBJ2-2; 8 positions match TRBD1. Unmatched junction bases numbered 11, after V lost 0 bases and J lost 7 bases. CDR1 and CDR2 (germline): SGHTS, YDEGEE. The CDR3 extends over 17 amino acids. The chain's CDR3 is CASSLAVETGAYGELFF. CDR3 sequence (DNA): TGTGCCAGCAGCTTGGCCGTGGAGACAGGGGCGTACGGGGAGCTGTTTTTT.

V gene TRBV4-3 combines with J gene TRBJ1-4; tentative D call: TRBD1 (6 bases). The CDR3 contains 15 residues. Germline V CDR1 and CDR2: LGHNA, YSLEER. Trimming removed 1 base from V and 11 bases from J, with 17 bases in between. The CDR3 loop reads CASSQGQAEVQKLFF. The CDR3 coding sequence is TGCGCCAGCAGCCAAGGACAGGCGGAAGTTCAGAAACTGTTTTTT.

V and J are TRBV5-6 and TRBJ1-2; D is uncertain. The CDR3 covers 12 residues. Trimming pared 3 bases from V and 4 bases from J, leaving 7 bases between. Germline CDR1 reads SGHDT; CDR2 reads YYEEEE. Here the CDR3 DNA reads TGTGCCAGCAGCTCGGGAGTCTATGGCTACACCTTC. It specifies CASSSGVYGYTF.

The V and J genes are TRBV9 and TRBJ1-2; 7 bases are a match to TRBD1. V lost 3 bases, J lost 7 bases, and 9 bases stayed unmatched. This CDR3 comprises 14 residues. Germline V gives CDR1 SGDLS, CDR2 YYNGEE. CDR3 nucleotides: TGTGCCAGCAGCGGTAACTACAGGGGAGGTGGCTACACCTTC. Its translation is CASSGNYRGGGYTF.

The chain has TRBV4-2 and TRBJ1-1; 7 nucleotides match TRBD1. The trim removed 2 bases at V and 4 bases at J, leaving 7 bases unmatched. Looked up from germline, CDR1 is LGHNA and CDR2 is YNFKEQ. The CDR3 consists of 15 residues. This CDR3 reads CASSQPDRASTEAFF. In DNA, the CDR3 is TGTGCCAGCAGCCAACCTGACAGGGCGAGCACTGAAGCTTTCTTT.

This chain links TRBV5-1 with TRBJ1-1; 7 bases map to TRBD1. V dropped 1 base and J dropped 1; count of bases not matched to a gene: 1. The CDR3 extends over 14 amino acids. Germline CDR1 and CDR2: SGHRS and YFSETQ. In nucleotides, the CDR3 is TGCGCCAGCAGCTTGAGGACAGGGAACACTGAAGCTTTCTTT. It codes for CASSLRTGNTEAFF. Filled out from reference TRBV5-1 and TRBJ1-1, the complete variable domain reads KAGVTQTPRYLIKTRGQQVTLSCSPISGHRSVSWYQQTPGQGLQFLFEYFSETQRNKGNFPGRFSGRQFSNSRSEMNVSTLELGDSALYLCASSLRTGNTEAFFGQGTRLTVV.

The V and J genes are TRBV10-2 and TRBJ1-5; possible D gene TRBD1, 5 bases. Germline assignment: CDR1 WSHSY and CDR2 SAAADI. The CDR3 consists of 13 residues. The ends were cut back, 4 bases at V and 7 bases at J, with 11 bases in the middle. CDR3 loop: CASSGGERQPQHF. For the CDR3, the DNA is TGCGCCAGCAGTGGGGGGGAGAGGCAGCCCCAGCATTTT.

The rearrangement uses TRBV7-9 and TRBJ1-4; D unclear. The germline CDR1 and CDR2 sequences are SEHNR and FQNEAQ (reference sequence). The CDR3 extends over 15 amino acids. V lost 3 bases to trimming and J lost 2 bases, with 10 bases between them. CDR3 sequence: CASSFLLGTNEKLFF. The DNA for the CDR3 is TGTGCCAGCAGCTTCCTCCTCGGGACTAATGAAAAACTGTTTTTT.

The chain links TRBV6-5 to TRBJ1-2; D gene ambiguous. Looked up from germline, CDR1 is MNHEY and CDR2 is SVGAGI. This CDR3 has 13 amino acids. Deletions cut 4 bases from V and 0 bases from J, with 6 bases between. CDR3: CASSLEANYGYTF. The CDR3, as DNA: TGTGCCAGCAGTTTAGAGGCTAACTATGGCTACACCTTC.

The J gene is TRBJ1-3, the V gene TRBV6-6; TRBD1 agrees at 9 bases. This CDR3 comprises 16 residues. V lost 2 bases and J lost 4; bases outside the gene matches: 6. CDR1 and CDR2 from the germline V gene are MNHNY and SVGAGI (reference sequence). The chain's CDR3 is CASSYPGQGLGNTIYF. The CDR3 DNA reads TGTGCCAGCAGTTACCCGGGACAGGGTTTGGGAAACACCATATATTTT.